This T cell receptor (beta chain) stems from a study of human T cells and chemical hapten exposure. Whole-study context: A patient group, mainly female, showed alopecia areata, totalis or universalis.

Described time point: patch test 1, 2 weeks after DPC sensitization. Stated treatment: therapeutic diphenylcyclopropenone sensitization with weekly scalp DPC. One entry per CDR3 protein results from TCRdb running MiXCR on the RACE reads. This sample has about 99,000 distinct CDR3 sequences; approximately 13% occur once, and the top ten carry 2.1%. The CDR3 totals 12 residues. Looked up from germline, CDR1 is ENHRY and CDR2 is SYGVKD. This clonotype was counted many times. Its antigen is unknown. Overall study findings and caveats: TCRs above 1 in 1000 frequency did not change with DPC sensitization.

The chain has TRBV10-3 and TRBJ2-7; the D gene is possibly TRBD2 (6 bases). The source was whole blood, collected in connection with sensitization to the hapten diphenylcyclopropenone (DPC). The receptor's source is a middle-aged woman with alopecia areata. Some clones in this sample may be carry-over from other donors' samples. The CDR3 DNA sequence: TGTGCTACCAAAGGAGGGTTTGGCGAGCAGTACTTC. Translated: CATKGGFGEQYF.